The clone carrying this TCR beta chain was seen only a few times. Its antigen is currently unknown. The CDR3 is 12 residues long. Trimming cost V 5 bases and J 7 bases; bases outside gene matches: 0. Library preparation (for TCRbeta) was performed with unique molecular identifiers. TCRdb processed the PCR reads anew with MiXCR; each CDR3 protein has one entry. The repertoire consists of hundreds of thousands of distinct CDR3 sequences, with under 20% occurring once and the leading ten covering 40% to 50%. The data derive from a study of T-cell reconstitution after alpha-beta-depleted transplantation in children. Findings of the study overall: TCRbeta diversity was high at day 60 in some patients (a result of surviving recipient T cells and thymic progenitors). A year had passed since transplant, and T-cell counts and diversity by then came mostly from newly produced T cells.

The receptor was derived from a male patient between 2 and 15 years old who had a stem cell transplant for acute lymphoblastic leukemia, so the T cells may come from the graft donor. The chain couples TRBV12-3 or TRBV12-4 to TRBJ2-4; 9 nucleotides align to TRBD1. The sequencing here drew on PBMCs, mostly from graft donor cells, taken 360 days after TCRalphabeta/CD19-depleted stem cell transplant. The CDR3 DNA reads TGTGCCAGCAGTGGACAGGGGAACATTCAGTACTTC. As protein: CASSGQGNIQYF.